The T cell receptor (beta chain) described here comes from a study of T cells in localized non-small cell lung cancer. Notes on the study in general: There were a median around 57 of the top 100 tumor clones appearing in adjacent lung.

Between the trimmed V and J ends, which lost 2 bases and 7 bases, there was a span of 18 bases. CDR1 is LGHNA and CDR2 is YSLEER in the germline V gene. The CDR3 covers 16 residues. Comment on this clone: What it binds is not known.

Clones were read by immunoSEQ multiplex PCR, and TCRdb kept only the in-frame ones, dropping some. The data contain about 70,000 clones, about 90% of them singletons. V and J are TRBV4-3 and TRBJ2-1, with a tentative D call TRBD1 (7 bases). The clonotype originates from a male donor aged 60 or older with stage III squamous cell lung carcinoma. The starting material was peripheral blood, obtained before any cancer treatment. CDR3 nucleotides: TGCGCCAGCAGCCAACCAGGAGGGGGCGCGGGGAATGAGCAGTTCTTC. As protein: CASSQPGGGAGNEQFF.